The clone carrying this T cell receptor (beta chain) was detected only a few times. Its antigen remains unidentified. The sample is drawn from a study of T cell repertoires in cytomegalovirus infection. Study-wide findings and caveats: Dominant in the ex vivo response were TCR beta clonotypes restricted by HLA-C and specific for CMV.

TCRdb recomputed calls from the reads with MiXCR, one row per CDR3 protein. The repertoire consists of roughly 230,000 distinct CDR3 sequences, with over 15% occurring once and the leading ten covering 40% to 55%. The germline gives CDR1 SGHDT, CDR2 YYEEEE. The CDR3 covers 13 residues. V was pared by 4 bases and J by 6 bases, with 10 bases between. V usage is TRBV5-6 and J usage is TRBJ2-2; weak D call: TRBD1 (5 bases). This receptor was obtained from a human donor in good health (CMV status not recorded). Some clones in this sample may be carry-over from other donors' samples. Sequencing input: CD8+ T cells from PBMCs. CDR3 DNA sequence: TGTGCCAGCAGCGAAGGGGCCCCCGGGGAGCTGTTTTTT. Translating gives CASSEGAPGELFF.